These 28 T cell receptor beta chains share one sample of origin, sequenced in a study of shared clonotypes between healthy human individuals. The protocol was immunoSEQ multiplex PCR, while the TCRdb copy is restricted to in-frame clones and leaves out a portion. The table includes about 1 million clones, around 82% detected once. The sequenced sample was memory CD4+ T cells from PBMCs. The subset was: CD45RA-negative fraction. The receptors shown here come from a man younger than 35 in good health. Some clones in this sample may be carry-over from other donors' samples.

The chain is built from TRBV2 and TRBJ2-1; D is ambiguous. V lost 1 base to trimming and J lost 10 bases, with 8 bases between them. The V gene's germline CDR1 is SNHLY and CDR2 FYNNEI. The CDR3 sequence is 12 residues long. For the CDR3, the DNA is TGTGCCAGCAGTGAAGGGCTATGGGAGCAGTTCTTC. It encodes CASSEGLWEQFF.

This sequence joins TRBV29-1 and TRBJ1-3; possible D gene TRBD1, 5 bases. Germline V lookup: CDR1 SQVTM, CDR2 ANQGSEA. V shed 4 bases and J shed 4 bases, with 14 bases lying between them. This CDR3 has 14 residues. The CDR3 loop reads CSVGEVGGGNTIYF. The DNA of the CDR3 is TGCAGCGTTGGGGAGGTGGGGGGAGGAAACACCATATATTTT.

This clone was recorded once. The V and J genes are TRBV12-2 and TRBJ2-7; the listed D gene, TRBD2, was not tested against the DNA. TRBV12-2 is tagged as a pseudogene. The CDR3 is 18 residues long. CDR3 amino acids: CASRLERSQRPRAYEQYF. CDR3 coding DNA: TGTGCAAGTCGCTTAGAGAGATCCCAGCGGCCGAGAGCCTACGAGCAGTACTTC.

The chain employs TRBV18 and TRBJ1-5; D is undetermined. Germline lookup yields CDR1 KGHSH and CDR2 LQKENI. The CDR3 has 14 amino acids. The V end was cut by 2 bases, the J end by 8 bases, with 13 bases between. CDR3 nucleotides: TGTGCCAGCTCACCATCGAGAGTCCCGGAGCCCCAGCATTTT. Its protein is CASSPSRVPEPQHF.

A remark on this clone: This may stem from a read error, because a much larger clone lies one nucleotide away. This rearrangement joins TRBV6-4 to TRBJ1-5, with 7 bases identical to TRBD1. Germline V gives CDR1 MRHNA, CDR2 SNTAGT. J was trimmed by 5 bases and V by 6 bases; bases with no gene match: 4. CDR3 length: 13 residues. In DNA form, the CDR3 reads TGTGCCAGCAGCCGGGACAGTTATCAGCCCCAGCATTTT. Translating gives CASSRDSYQPQHF.

The CDR3 DNA is TGTGCCAGCAGTTCTTGGACAGCGAACACCGGGGAGCTGTTTTTT. Its protein is CASSSWTANTGELFF. V gene TRBV6-5 combines with J gene TRBJ2-2; the D gene is possibly TRBD1 (6 bases). The CDR3 runs to 15 residues. V was cut by 4 bases and J by 0 bases, with 9 bases left in between. Germline V gene sequence: CDR1 MNHEY, CDR2 SVGAGI.

The CDR3 nucleotides read TGTGCCAGCAGTTTTGGCGCCGGGGGGAATCAGCCCCAGCATTTT. Its protein is CASSFGAGGNQPQHF. The J gene is TRBJ1-5, the V gene TRBV28; TRBD1 is a possible D gene (5 bases). The CDR3 covers 15 residues. V gave up 3 bases and J gave up 4 bases, with 13 bases separating them. Per the germline V gene, CDR1 is MDHEN and CDR2 is SYDVKM.

The gene calls are TRBV18 and TRBJ2-1; TRBD1 aligns across 10 bases. The CDR3 extends over 16 amino acids. Per germline, CDR1 KGHSH and CDR2 LQKENI. Germline trimming cut 6 bases from V and 4 bases from J; bases unmatched to any gene: 9. This chain's CDR3 is CASSSDRGRGYNEQFF. The CDR3 DNA reads as TGTGCCAGCTCGTCCGACAGGGGGCGCGGGTACAATGAGCAGTTCTTC.

The J gene is TRBJ2-1, the V gene TRBV18; 7 bases align to TRBD2. V shed 2 bases and J 8 bases; nucleotides not matched to a gene: 12. The germline V gene has CDR1 KGHSH and CDR2 LQKENI. This CDR3 is 16 amino acids long. In DNA form, the CDR3 reads TGTGCCAGCTCACCAGCTTCGGGGGGAGGCGCCTATGAGCAGTTCTTC. As protein: CASSPASGGGAYEQFF.

The CDR3 region is CASSQEIFKVVPNEKLFF. CDR3 DNA sequence: TGCGCCAGCAGCCAAGAAATTTTTAAGGTTGTCCCTAATGAAAAACTGTTTTTT. The V and J genes are TRBV4-3 and TRBJ1-4; the D is unclear. Trimming left V 0 bases short and J 3 bases short, with 17 bases between. Germline CDR1 LGHNA, CDR2 YSLEER. This CDR3 is 18 amino acids long.

The chain couples TRBV19 to TRBJ1-4; perhaps TRBD1 as D (6 bases). The CDR3 spans 22 residues. Trimming cost V 0 bases and J 1 base, with 27 bases left between them. The germline gives CDR1 LNHDA, CDR2 SQIVND (reference sequence). CDR3 sequence (DNA): TGTGCCAGTAGTATAGATGCCCACCGGCAGGGGTCTCGTTGGAAAACTAATGAAAAACTGTTTTTT. The encoded protein is CASSIDAHRQGSRWKTNEKLFF.

The chain is built from TRBV18 and TRBJ1-5; D may be TRBD1 (5 bases). Trimming cost V 3 bases and J 3 bases, with 12 bases left between them. This CDR3 is built from 15 residues. Germline V CDR1 and CDR2: KGHSH, LQKENI. The CDR3 reads CASSPGGTLNQPQHF. DNA for the CDR3: TGTGCCAGCTCACCGGGGGGGACGCTCAATCAGCCCCAGCATTTT.

This rearrangement joins TRBV6-5 to TRBJ1-2; D not resolved. The V gene's germline CDR1 is MNHEY and CDR2 SVGAGI. V lost 5 bases and J lost 6, with 10 bases in between. This CDR3 comprises 12 residues. The CDR3 here is CASSLREDGYTF. The CDR3 region has the DNA TGTGCCAGCAGTCTGCGGGAGGATGGCTACACCTTC.

This clone was observed once. This sequence joins TRBV5-1 and TRBJ1-5; weak D call: TRBD1 (5 bases). Trimming left V 0 bases short and J 2 bases short, with 12 bases between. The CDR3 has 16 amino acids. CDR1 and CDR2 from the germline V gene are SGHRS and YFSETQ. CDR3 sequence (DNA): TGCGCCAGCAGCTTGGCGGAATTAGGGGGCAATCAGCCCCAGCATTTT. Translating gives CASSLAELGGNQPQHF.

J is TRBJ2-3 and V is TRBV27; TRBD2 matches at 14 bases. Germline CDR1 is MNHEY and CDR2 is SMNVEV (reference sequence). V trimming: 5 bases; J trimming: 2 bases; junction bases outside the gene matches: 3. There are 16 residues in the CDR3. CDR3 amino acids: CASSLGLAGVTDTQYF. The CDR3 nucleotides are TGTGCCAGCAGTCTGGGACTAGCGGGAGTCACAGATACGCAGTATTTT.

The rearrangement joins TRBV28 to TRBJ2-7; 9 positions match TRBD1. The CDR3 has 17 residues. V shed 4 bases and J 1 base; nucleotides not matched to a gene: 11. Per the germline V gene, CDR1 is MDHEN and CDR2 is SYDVKM. For the CDR3, the DNA is TGTGCCAGCAGTTCACTACCGGGACAGGGACCGTCCTACGAGCAGTACTTC. Encoded protein: CASSSLPGQGPSYEQYF.

The rearrangement links TRBV18 to TRBJ1-1, with 7 bases matching TRBD1. CDR1 KGHSH and CDR2 LQKENI come from the germline V gene. Unmatched junction bases numbered 10, after V lost 2 bases and J lost 4 bases. The CDR3 is 16 amino acids. The CDR3 is CASSPFQGVEGTEAFF. In nucleotides, the CDR3 is TGTGCCAGCTCACCATTCCAGGGGGTGGAGGGCACTGAAGCTTTCTTT.

For this clone: This sample includes further DNA sequences coding for the same CDR3. This sequence joins TRBV6-1 and TRBJ2-7; no reliable D call. V shed 3 bases and J shed 3 bases, with 3 bases lying between them. The CDR3 sequence is 11 residues long. The germline gives CDR1 MNHNS, CDR2 SASEGT. Here the CDR3 reads CASSDRYEQYF. CDR3 coding DNA: TGTGCCAGCAGTGACCGCTACGAGCAGTACTTC.

The rearrangement links TRBV14 to TRBJ2-3; 10 nucleotides agree with TRBD2. V was pared by 1 base and J by 6 bases, with 7 bases of the junction left unmatched. The CDR3 sequence is 16 residues long. Germline V CDR1 and CDR2: SGHDN, FVKESK. The CDR3 here is CASSQGGLAGADTQYF. In DNA, the CDR3 is TGTGCCAGCAGCCAAGGGGGGCTAGCGGGAGCGGATACGCAGTATTTT. Full variable domain (remainder filled in from reference TRBV14 and TRBJ2-3): EAGVTQFPSHSVIEKGQTVTLRCDPISGHDNLYWYRRVMGKEIKFLLHFVKESKQDESGMPNNRFLAERTGGTYSTLKVQPAELEDSGVYFCASSQGGLAGADTQYFGPGTRLTVL.

In this sample, this clone turned up once. The gene calls are TRBV14 and TRBJ2-7; the D gene is possibly TRBD1 (5 bases). This CDR3 spans 16 amino acids. V dropped 5 bases and J dropped 0 bases, with 17 bases sitting between them. Germline lookup yields CDR1 SGHDN and CDR2 FVKESK. CDR3 sequence: CASSFFRASASYEQYF. CDR3 in DNA: TGTGCCAGCAGCTTCTTCAGGGCTTCTGCCTCCTACGAGCAGTACTTC. Based on the CDR3 plus reference TRBV14 and TRBJ2-7, the full variable domain is EAGVTQFPSHSVIEKGQTVTLRCDPISGHDNLYWYRRVMGKEIKFLLHFVKESKQDESGMPNNRFLAERTGGTYSTLKVQPAELEDSGVYFCASSFFRASASYEQYFGPGTRLTVT.

The V gene is TRBV2, the J gene TRBJ2-7, with D possibly matching TRBD2 (6 bases). The V gene lost 11 bases and the J gene lost 5 bases, with 19 bases spanning the gap. The CDR3 has 13 residues. Looked up from germline, CDR1 is SNHLY and CDR2 is FYNNEI. CDR3 coding DNA: TGTGCCTGCAACGTAGCGGCCTGGAACGAGCAGTACTTC. Its translation is CACNVAAWNEQYF.

This clone was observed a few times. The chain has TRBV30 and TRBJ1-3; unclear D gene. The CDR3 length is 16 residues. The germline CDR1 and CDR2 sequences are GTSNPN and SVGIG (reference sequence). V lost 2 bases and J lost 0, with 14 bases in between. The CDR3 sequence is CAWSTQYPSSGNTIYF. Written as DNA, the CDR3 is TGTGCCTGGAGTACGCAGTATCCGTCCTCTGGAAACACCATATATTTT.

The rearrangement uses TRBV2 and TRBJ2-6; tentative D call: TRBD2 (7 bases). V lost 6 bases and J 0 bases, leaving 9 bases between the germline ends. This CDR3 is built from 15 residues. Germline V CDR1 and CDR2: SNHLY, FYNNEI. In nucleotides, the CDR3 is TGTGCCAGCAGGGGGGGGCGCTCTGGGGCCAACGTCCTGACTTTC. Amino acids: CASRGGRSGANVLTF.

This sequence joins TRBV27 and TRBJ1-4; maybe TRBD1 (5 bases). The CDR3 totals 14 residues. Trimming stripped 2 bases from V and 8 bases from J, with 12 bases between. Germline CDR1 is MNHEY and CDR2 is SMNVEV (reference sequence). The CDR3 is CASSLRDHGEKLFF. The CDR3, as DNA: TGTGCCAGCAGTTTAAGGGACCATGGAGAAAAACTGTTTTTT.

This chain's CDR3 is CASSLGGAYNRDRAYEQYF. DNA of the CDR3: TGCGCCAGCAGCCTCGGCGGAGCGTACAACAGGGATAGGGCCTACGAGCAGTACTTC. The V gene is TRBV4-1, the J gene TRBJ2-7, with D tentatively TRBD1 (6 bases). Trimming cost V 4 bases and J 2 bases, with 27 bases left between them. Germline loops: CDR1 MGHRA, CDR2 YSYEKL. This CDR3 spans 19 amino acids.

The V gene is TRBV15, the J gene TRBJ1-2, with 8 bases identical to TRBD1. The V segment lost 5 bases and the J segment 7 bases; nucleotides outside the gene matches: 6. Germline V gene data show CDR1 as LNHNV and CDR2 as YYDKDF (reference sequence). This CDR3 contains 13 residues. In DNA, the CDR3 is TGTGCCACCAGCTTCGGACAGGGCCCTGGCTACACCTTC. This encodes CATSFGQGPGYTF.

Only a few counts were recorded for this clone. The rearrangement links TRBV28 to TRBJ2-1; TRBD2 matches 13 bases. J lost 0 bases, V lost 5 bases, and 7 bases had no gene match. In germline, CDR1 is MDHEN, CDR2 SYDVKM. The CDR3 sequence is 18 residues long. The CDR3 DNA sequence: TGTGCCAGCAGTCCCGGGACTAGCGGGATTAGCTCCTACAATGAGCAGTTCTTC. Its translation: CASSPGTSGISSYNEQFF.

This clone came up a few times. V and J are TRBV6-4 and TRBJ2-1; 8 bases are shared with TRBD2. The CDR3 runs to 13 residues. V lost 4 bases and J lost 6; bases outside the gene matches: 2. CDR1 and CDR2 from the germline V gene are MRHNA and SNTAGT. CDR3 loop: CASSAGTSNEQFF. In nucleotides, the CDR3 is TGTGCCAGCAGTGCCGGGACTAGCAATGAGCAGTTCTTC.